The rows below give T cell receptor beta chains drawn from one sample of a study of shared clonotypes between healthy human individuals. The table came from immunoSEQ multiplex PCR; TCRdb's copy has only in-frame clones and leaves some out. The sample carries some 630,000 clones, roughly 96% recorded once. Sequencing was carried out using naive CD8+ T cells sorted from blood. The receptors here all came from a woman in her 30s in good health. CDR3s include the opening cysteine and the closing phenylalanine or tryptophan. A D gene is named only where the DNA matches it firmly. The size of a clone is reported for some rows only, either as once, few or many, or as a class for expanded clones.

>TRBV28|once|TRBD1|TRBJ2-7
CASRRTGGSYEQYF
TGTGCCAGCAGACGGACAGGGGGCTCGTACGAGCAGTACTTC
>TRBV29-1|NA|TRBD1|TRBJ2-7
CSVEGTGYPEQYF
TGCAGCGTTGAGGGGACAGGGTACCCCGAGCAGTACTTC
>TRBV18|NA|NA|TRBJ1-1
CASSPELGDMTEAFF
TGTGCCAGCTCACCGGAGCTCGGGGATATGACTGAAGCTTTCTTT
>TRBV7-9|NA|TRBD1|TRBJ2-7
CASSSGTETYEQYF
TGTGCCAGCAGCTCCGGGACAGAAACCTACGAGCAGTACTTC
>TRBV19|NA|NA|TRBJ2-5
CASSTGEETQYF
TGTGCCAGTAGTACTGGGGAAGAGACCCAGTACTTC
>TRBV7-2|NA|NA|TRBJ2-7
CASSLLVRSHEQYF
TGTGCCAGCAGCTTACTCGTGAGATCCCACGAGCAGTACTTC
>TRBV19|NA|TRBD2|TRBJ2-1
CASSTAGTSGRDYNEQFF
TGTGCCAGTAGTACCGCCGGGACTAGCGGGAGGGATTACAATGAGCAGTTCTTC
>TRBV27|NA|TRBD1|TRBJ2-7
CASSLRGPSYEQYF
TGTGCCAGCAGTTTGAGGGGGCCCTCCTACGAGCAGTACTTC
>TRBV27|NA|TRBD2|TRBJ2-1
CASSFLPGLAKYNEQFF
TGTGCCAGCAGTTTTCTCCCGGGACTAGCGAAATACAATGAGCAGTTCTTC
>TRBV2|NA|TRBD2|TRBJ2-7
CASMERESYEQYF
TGTGCCAGCATGGAGCGGGAGTCTTACGAGCAGTACTTC
>TRBV27|NA|NA|TRBJ1-3
CASSHSPQGSGNTIYF
TGTGCCAGCAGCCACTCCCCCCAGGGATCTGGAAACACCATATATTTT
>TRBV28|NA|NA|TRBJ1-1
CASSFSQTEAFF
TGTGCCAGCAGTTTCTCACAGACTGAAGCTTTCTTT
>TRBV27|NA|TRBD2|TRBJ2-3
CASSLFRGTSVTDTQYF
TGTGCCAGCAGTTTATTCCGGGGGACTAGCGTCACAGATACGCAGTATTTT
>TRBV29-1|NA|NA|TRBJ2-1
CSVELQGRYNEQFF
TGCAGCGTTGAACTCCAGGGCCGATACAATGAGCAGTTCTTC
>TRBV5-4|NA|NA|TRBJ1-1
CASSFDRMNTEAFF
TGTGCCAGCAGCTTCGACAGGATGAACACTGAAGCTTTCTTT
>TRBV27|NA|NA|TRBJ2-7
CASSPYAGEEQYF
TGTGCCAGCAGTCCATACGCAGGGGAGGAGCAGTACTTC
>TRBV7-9|NA|NA|TRBJ1-5
CASSLDPAQPQHF
TGTGCCAGCAGCTTAGATCCAGCCCAGCCCCAGCATTTT
>TRBV19|NA|TRBD1|TRBJ2-5
CASSLTGQGKETQYF
TGTGCCAGTAGTCTGACGGGACAGGGGAAAGAGACCCAGTACTTC
>TRBV2|NA|TRBD2|TRBJ2-7
CASSEVLAGGFEQYF
TGTGCCAGCAGTGAAGTCCTAGCGGGTGGTTTCGAGCAGTACTTC
>TRBV27|NA|TRBD2|TRBJ2-3
CASSLGTRRTDTQYF
TGTGCCAGCAGTTTGGGGACTAGGCGCACAGATACGCAGTATTTT
>TRBV7-2|NA|NA|TRBJ1-1
CASSRRVLNTEAFF
TGTGCCAGCAGCCGCCGGGTCTTGAACACTGAAGCTTTCTTT
>TRBV29-1|NA|TRBD2|TRBJ2-1
CSVVGGEVSEQFF
TGCAGCGTTGTCGGGGGGGAGGTGAGTGAGCAGTTCTTC
>TRBV6-5|once|NA|TRBJ2-1
CASSYGDEQFF
TGTGCCAGCAGTTACGGTGATGAGCAGTTCTTC
>TRBV29-1|NA|NA|TRBJ2-1
CSVSGSRYNEQFF
TGCAGCGTATCTGGCAGCAGATACAATGAGCAGTTCTTC
>TRBV6-1|NA|TRBD1|TRBJ1-5
CASSDKTGEEPQHF
TGTGCCAGCAGTGATAAGACAGGGGAGGAACCCCAGCATTTT
>TRBV28|NA|TRBD2|TRBJ2-1
CASRAGLAVEEQFF
TGTGCCAGCAGGGCCGGGCTAGCGGTGGAAGAGCAGTTCTTC
>TRBV29-1|NA|TRBD1|TRBJ2-7
CSAGTGSSYEQYF
TGCAGCGCTGGGACAGGGAGTTCCTACGAGCAGTACTTC